A selection of T cell receptor beta chains follows, all from one sample in a study of T cells in Graves' hyperthyroidism and ophthalmopathy. TCRdb fed the multiplex PCR reads into MiXCR, producing one record per CDR3 protein. The sample contains 600,000 or so distinct CDR3 sequences, 11% to 15% of which appear only once. The material sequenced was blood. These TCRs come from a woman between 18 and 30 years old with Graves' ophthalmopathy. CDR3s include the opening cysteine and the closing phenylalanine or tryptophan. Fields, in order: J gene, V gene, D gene, clone size, CDR3 DNA, CDR3 protein. The D gene is left open where the match is weak. Clone size is stated in some rows and not others, as once, few, many or a class when expanded.

j_gene: TRBJ2-3
v_gene: TRBV28
d_gene: .
abundance: many
CDR3nt: TGTGCCAGCAGTCGACGGTATTTGAGCAACCCTAAGGCTACGCAGTATTTT
CDR3aa: CASSRRYLSNPKATQYF

j_gene: TRBJ2-3
v_gene: TRBV7-2
d_gene: TRBD1
abundance: many
CDR3nt: TGTGCCAGCAGCCCGACGTTCCTGGGACAGGGGACAGATACGCAGTATTTT
CDR3aa: CASSPTFLGQGTDTQYF

j_gene: TRBJ1-1
v_gene: TRBV27
d_gene: .
abundance: many
CDR3nt: TGTGCCAGCAGTTTACTAGGACGGCTTACCTTGAACACTGAAGCTTTCTTT
CDR3aa: CASSLLGRLTLNTEAFF

j_gene: TRBJ2-5
v_gene: TRBV2
d_gene: TRBD1
abundance: many
CDR3nt: TGTGCCAGCAGTCCCGGACAGGGCCCGAGGACCCAGTACTTC
CDR3aa: CASSPGQGPRTQYF

j_gene: TRBJ2-2
v_gene: TRBV7-9
d_gene: .
abundance: few
CDR3nt: TGTGCCAGCAGCCGCTGGGCAGGGTTCGCCGGGGAGCTGTTTTTT
CDR3aa: CASSRWAGFAGELFF

j_gene: TRBJ1-1
v_gene: TRBV4-3
d_gene: .
abundance: many
CDR3nt: TGCGCCAGCAGCCAAGATGGGGGCCCGAAGAACACTGAAGCTTTCTTT
CDR3aa: CASSQDGGPKNTEAFF

j_gene: TRBJ2-1
v_gene: TRBV10-3
d_gene: TRBD2
abundance: .
CDR3nt: TGTGCCATCAGTGAGTCGAAGCTAGCGGGAGATCAGGAGCAGTTCTTC
CDR3aa: CAISESKLAGDQEQFF

j_gene: TRBJ2-3
v_gene: TRBV30
d_gene: .
abundance: many
CDR3nt: TGTGCCTGGAGTGTCTTGGGTTCTACAGATACGCAGTATTTT
CDR3aa: CAWSVLGSTDTQYF

j_gene: TRBJ2-4
v_gene: TRBV12-3/TRBV12-4
d_gene: .
abundance: many
CDR3nt: TGTGCCAGCAGTTTAATCGCCAAAAACATTCAGTACTTC
CDR3aa: CASSLIAKNIQYF

j_gene: TRBJ2-3
v_gene: TRBV4-3
d_gene: .
abundance: .
CDR3nt: TGCGCCAGCAGCACCACCTCTCTAACTAGACCAACTGAACCAGATACGCAGTATTTT
CDR3aa: CASSTTSLTRPTEPDTQYF

j_gene: TRBJ2-1
v_gene: TRBV19
d_gene: TRBD2
abundance: .
CDR3nt: TGTGCCAGTACGGGGGGGCACTACTCCTACAATGAGCAGTTCTTC
CDR3aa: CASTGGHYSYNEQFF

j_gene: TRBJ2-2
v_gene: TRBV20-1
d_gene: .
abundance: .
CDR3nt: TGCAGTGCCCCCGGGGAGCGGGCGAACACCGGGGAGCTGTTTTTT
CDR3aa: CSAPGERANTGELFF

j_gene: TRBJ1-1
v_gene: TRBV12-3/TRBV12-4
d_gene: .
abundance: many
CDR3nt: TGTGCCAGCAGACTCAGGGTTGCGGCTGAAGCTTTCTTT
CDR3aa: CASRLRVAAEAFF

j_gene: TRBJ2-1
v_gene: TRBV27
d_gene: TRBD2
abundance: .
CDR3nt: TGTGCCAGCAGTCGCGCCGGGACTAGCGGGAGAGATGAGCAGTTCTTC
CDR3aa: CASSRAGTSGRDEQFF

j_gene: TRBJ1-5
v_gene: TRBV7-2
d_gene: .
abundance: many
CDR3nt: TGTGCCAGCAGCGCCCAGTACAATCAGCCCCAGCATTTT
CDR3aa: CASSAQYNQPQHF

j_gene: TRBJ2-5
v_gene: TRBV28
d_gene: .
abundance: many
CDR3nt: TGTGCCACCGCGGTGAGCCAAGAGACCCAGTACTTC
CDR3aa: CATAVSQETQYF

j_gene: TRBJ1-2
v_gene: TRBV6-1
d_gene: TRBD1
abundance: .
CDR3nt: TGTGCCATCAGTGAAGACAGGGGGACGCATGGCTACACCTTC
CDR3aa: CAISEDRGTHGYTF

j_gene: TRBJ1-4
v_gene: TRBV29-1
d_gene: TRBD1
abundance: .
CDR3nt: TGCAGCGTAGAGCAGGCGGCAGGGGGCATTGAAAAACTGTTTTTT
CDR3aa: CSVEQAAGGIEKLFF

j_gene: TRBJ1-5
v_gene: TRBV28
d_gene: TRBD1
abundance: many
CDR3nt: TGTGCCAGCAGTTCACAGGGGGCTCGGCAGCCCCAGCATTTT
CDR3aa: CASSSQGARQPQHF

j_gene: TRBJ2-5
v_gene: TRBV6-6
d_gene: TRBD1
abundance: .
CDR3nt: TGTGCCAGCAGTTACCCCAGCCGACAGGGGGCGAAGGAGACCCAGTACTTC
CDR3aa: CASSYPSRQGAKETQYF

j_gene: TRBJ2-5
v_gene: TRBV11-1
d_gene: TRBD2
abundance: .
CDR3nt: TGCGCCAGCAGCGGGAATTTGGGAGAGACCCAGTACTTC
CDR3aa: CASSGNLGETQYF

j_gene: TRBJ2-2
v_gene: TRBV5-1
d_gene: TRBD2
abundance: many
CDR3nt: TGCGCCAGCAGCTATAGCGGGAGCGGCACCGGGGAGCTGTTTTTT
CDR3aa: CASSYSGSGTGELFF